The clone carrying this T cell receptor beta chain was found a few times. Its antigen is still unknown. CDR1 SQVTM and CDR2 ANQGSEA come from the germline V gene. V was pared by 2 bases and J by 5 bases, with 5 bases of the junction left unmatched. The CDR3 covers 13 residues. Tagging with unique molecular identifiers was applied to individual cDNA molecules. MiXCR, run by TCRdb on the 5' RACE reads, gives a single entry per CDR3 protein. The data show tens of thousands of distinct CDR3 sequences, with over 9.5% seen just once and over 5% held by the top ten. This entry belongs to a study of early T cells in non-severe SARS-CoV-2 infection. Study-wide results and limits: Matching against VDJdb likely underestimated virus-specific expansions, favoring anti-spike CD8.

The V call is TRBV29-1, the J call TRBJ1-1, with 7 bases lining up with TRBD1. This receptor was obtained from an adult who was a healthcare worker with PCR-confirmed SARS-CoV-2 infection or an uninfected control (not recorded which). Specimen: whole blood. The DNA of the CDR3 is TGCAGCGTTGAAAGGGGGCGGAGTACTGAAGCTTTCTTT. This codes for CSVERGRSTEAFF.